What follows are 22 T cell receptor beta chains derived from one specimen sequenced in a study of Ad26.COV2.S vaccination and SARS-CoV-2 variants. The treatment: approximately 18 received Ad26.COV2.S at low or high dose, single or two shots; a few received placebo; per-sample allocation not given. The study sampled participants on day 63 after the first vaccine or placebo injection. Method: immunoSEQ multiplex PCR; TCRdb's copy keeps in-frame clones and lacks some. The data show some 290,000 clones, around 84% seen once. The source was peripheral blood, collected in a trial of Ad26.COV2.S vaccine versus placebo. Receptor source: a person aged 18-65 years who received the Ad26.COV2.S COVID-19 vaccine or a placebo.

This clone was observed at least ten times. Here the CDR3 DNA reads TGCGCCAGCAGATCCGGGACAGGTGAATATAGCAATCAGCCCCAGCATTTT. Its translation is CASRSGTGEYSNQPQHF. V and J are TRBV23-1 and TRBJ1-5, with 8 bases lining up with TRBD1. TRBV23-1 counts as an open reading frame of uncertain function. The CDR3 has 17 amino acids. The J segment lost 0 bases and the V segment lost 6 bases, leaving 10 bases of the junction unmatched.

The rearrangement links TRBV5-1 to TRBJ2-7; no definite D call. Germline CDR1 SGHRS, CDR2 YFSETQ. This CDR3 region has 15 residues. V was pared by 0 bases and J by 3 bases, with 13 bases between. The CDR3, as DNA: TGCGCCAGCAGCTTGGATTGGACCCAATTCTACGAGCAGTACTTC. It yields the protein CASSLDWTQFYEQYF. Variable domain in full (rest from reference TRBV5-1 and TRBJ2-7): KAGVTQTPRYLIKTRGQQVTLSCSPISGHRSVSWYQQTPGQGLQFLFEYFSETQRNKGNFPGRFSGRQFSNSRSEMNVSTLELGDSALYLCASSLDWTQFYEQYFGPGTRLTVT.

This chain's CDR3 is CAWSVNSGANVLTF. The CDR3 DNA is TGTGCCTGGAGTGTCAACTCTGGGGCCAACGTCCTGACTTTC. The V call is TRBV30, the J call TRBJ2-6; unclear D gene. V lost 0 bases, J lost 0 bases, and 3 bases lay in between. Germline V CDR1 and CDR2: GTSNPN, SVGIG (reference sequence). This CDR3 is built from 14 residues.

As regards this clone: Other DNA sequences of this sample code for an identical CDR3. This chain links TRBV6-5 with TRBJ2-7; 7 nucleotides agree with TRBD1. Germline V gene lookup returns CDR1 MNHEY and CDR2 SVGAGI. The CDR3 is made up of 14 amino acids. V shed 2 bases, J shed 1 base, and the junction held 2 bases outside the gene matches. CDR3 amino acids: CASSYGGQSYEQYF. The DNA for the CDR3 is TGTGCCAGCAGTTACGGGGGACAGTCCTACGAGCAGTACTTC.

In nucleotides, the CDR3 is TGTGCCAGCAGTTTAGTGGAGATGCAGTTCTTC. It yields the protein CASSLVEMQFF. The chain couples TRBV12-3 or TRBV12-4 to TRBJ2-1; D unclear. Trimming left V 1 base short and J 12 bases short, with 7 bases between. The CDR3 has 11 amino acids.

The V call is TRBV19, the J call TRBJ2-7, with 7 bases matching TRBD1. The CDR3 is made up of 15 amino acids. J was trimmed by 3 bases and V by 2 bases; bases with no gene match: 7. The germline gives CDR1 LNHDA, CDR2 SQIVND (reference sequence). CDR3 amino acids: CASSIPGQRIYEQYF. CDR3 nucleotides: TGTGCCAGTAGTATACCGGGACAGAGAATCTACGAGCAGTACTTC. The whole variable domain, remainder taken from reference TRBV19 and TRBJ2-7, is DGGITQSPKYLFRKEGQNVTLSCEQNLNHDAMYWYRQDPGQGLRLIYYSQIVNDFQKGDIAEGYSVSREKKESFPLTVTSAQKNPTAFYLCASSIPGQRIYEQYFGPGTRLTVT.

The J gene is TRBJ1-1, the V gene TRBV9; D is unclear. The CDR3 is made up of 14 amino acids. CDR1 SGDLS and CDR2 YYNGEE come from the germline V gene. V dropped 0 bases and J dropped 4 bases, with 10 bases sitting between them. This CDR3 is CASSVVPEGTEAFF. CDR3 DNA: TGTGCCAGCAGCGTAGTGCCGGAGGGCACTGAAGCTTTCTTT.

CDR3 nucleotides: TGTGCCAGTAGTCGACAGGTCTTGGGCAATCAGCCCCAGCATTTT. This sequence encodes CASSRQVLGNQPQHF. The J gene is TRBJ1-5, the V gene TRBV19, with a possible D match to TRBD1 (6 bases). The CDR3 is made up of 15 amino acids. V was cut by 5 bases and J by 2 bases, with 13 bases left in between. CDR1 is LNHDA, CDR2 SQIVND, per germline (reference sequence). The complete variable domain, with remaining parts taken from reference TRBV19 and TRBJ1-5, reads DGGITQSPKYLFRKEGQNVTLSCEQNLNHDAMYWYRQDPGQGLRLIYYSQIVNDFQKGDIAEGYSVSREKKESFPLTVTSAQKNPTAFYLCASSRQVLGNQPQHFGDGTRLSIL.

This clone was recorded once. The chain combines TRBV6-6 with TRBJ1-5, with D uncertain. The ends were cut back, 4 bases at V and 6 bases at J, with 13 bases in the middle. The CDR3 length is 14 residues. Per the germline V gene, CDR1 is MNHNY and CDR2 is SVGAGI (reference sequence). The CDR3 DNA is TGTGCCAGCAGTTCACAGATTGATTTTCAGCCCCAGCATTTT. Its protein is CASSSQIDFQPQHF.

The chain employs TRBV4-1 and TRBJ1-2; possible D gene TRBD1, 5 bases. The CDR3 is 20 amino acids. V lost 1 base and J lost 3, with 27 bases in between. Germline V gives CDR1 MGHRA, CDR2 YSYEKL. The CDR3 loop is CASSQGSGRGRRGGDYGYTF. The DNA of the CDR3 is TGCGCCAGCAGCCAAGGTTCAGGGAGGGGTCGGCGGGGTGGGGACTATGGCTACACCTTC.

This sequence joins TRBV6-5 and TRBJ2-7; TRBD2 agrees at 7 bases. Germline V CDR1 and CDR2: MNHEY, SVGAGI. V shed 2 bases and J 3 bases; nucleotides not matched to a gene: 7. This CDR3 is built from 15 residues. CDR3 in amino acids: CASSYGGEGIYEQYF. The CDR3 DNA is TGTGCCAGCAGTTACGGAGGGGAGGGAATCTACGAGCAGTACTTC.

This clone has more than one count but fewer than ten. The V gene is TRBV5-8, the J gene TRBJ2-7, with no clear D. Trimming stripped 5 bases from V and 0 bases from J, with 15 bases between. CDR1 and CDR2 (germline): SGHTS, YDEGEE. The CDR3 runs 15 residues. This CDR3 reads CASSTRQPHSYEQYF. CDR3 coding DNA: TGTGCCAGCAGTACCCGGCAGCCTCACTCCTACGAGCAGTACTTC.

The chain is built from TRBV7-3 and TRBJ2-3; D is perhaps TRBD2 (6 bases). CDR1 and CDR2 (germline): SGHTA, FQGTGA. Trimming shortened V by 5 bases and J by 9 bases, and 18 bases separated the two germline ends. The CDR3 loop spans 14 amino acids. The CDR3 DNA sequence: TGTGCCAGCAGCCCCGGCGGAGGGCGGTGGACGCAGTATTTT. It specifies CASSPGGGRWTQYF.

This chain uses TRBV28 with TRBJ1-2; D ambiguous. Germline V gene data show CDR1 as MDHEN and CDR2 as SYDVKM. Trimming removed 7 bases from V and 9 bases from J, with 24 bases in between. This CDR3 has 15 residues. CDR3 region: CASTLSRPGRGSYTF. The CDR3 DNA reads as TGTGCCAGCACCCTATCGCGGCCCGGACGGGGAAGCTACACCTTC.

This clone was picked up a small number of times. The chain is built from TRBV21-1 and TRBJ1-2. TRBV21-1 corresponds to a pseudogene. The CDR3 spans 14 residues. The CDR3 DNA reads TGTGCCAGCAGCAAATCCACCGGGAACTATGGCTACACCTTC. Protein product: CASSKSTGNYGYTF.

The chain links TRBV7-2 to TRBJ2-2, with TRBD1 as a possible D gene (6 bases). The V end lost 8 bases, the J end lost 0 bases, and 16 bases lay between the germline ends. The CDR3 runs 16 residues. CDR1 and CDR2 (germline): SGHTA, FQGNSA. CDR3 region: CASSPWYRANTGELFF. In DNA form, the CDR3 reads TGTGCCAGCTCCCCATGGTACAGGGCGAACACCGGGGAGCTGTTTTTT.

The J gene is TRBJ1-1, the V gene TRBV6-2 or TRBV6-3; TRBD1 is a possible D gene (5 bases). The germline V and J ends were trimmed by 5 bases and 3 bases, with 19 bases remaining between them. The length of the CDR3 is 16 residues. Per the germline V gene, CDR1 is MNHEY and CDR2 is SVGEGT. The CDR3: CASSNTAIVGDTEAFF. DNA for the CDR3: TGTGCCAGCAGTAACACAGCTATTGTGGGGGACACTGAAGCTTTCTTT.

The rearrangement links TRBV5-1 to TRBJ1-1, with 10 bases lining up with TRBD1. In germline, CDR1 is SGHRS, CDR2 YFSETQ. CDR3 size: 16 residues. Trimming took 3 bases from V and 4 from J; bases not matched to a gene: 9. The CDR3 nucleotides are TGCGCCAGCAGCTCGGGAGACCGGACAGGGGGCACTGAAGCTTTCTTT. Translated, it gives CASSSGDRTGGTEAFF.

This chain joins TRBV18 and TRBJ1-3, with D possibly being TRBD1 (5 bases). CDR3 length: 16 residues. Trimming took 2 bases from V and 0 from J, leaving 11 bases between them. From germline, CDR1 is KGHSH and CDR2 LQKENI. Here the CDR3 reads CASSPFQGPSGNTIYF. The CDR3 DNA is TGTGCCAGCTCACCATTCCAGGGACCCTCTGGAAACACCATATATTTT.

This chain connects TRBV6-5 to TRBJ2-7; 9 bases map to TRBD1. The CDR3 runs to 13 residues. Germline trimming cut 6 bases from V and 4 bases from J; bases unmatched to any gene: 4. CDR1 MNHEY and CDR2 SVGAGI come from the germline V gene. This chain's CDR3 is CASRGTGKYEQYF. The CDR3 DNA follows: TGTGCCAGCAGGGGGACAGGGAAATACGAGCAGTACTTC.

In DNA form, the CDR3 reads TGTGCCAGCAGCTTAGCGCCCAGGGACAGGCGAACAAGGACAGATACGCAGTATTTT. Its protein product is CASSLAPRDRRTRTDTQYF. The chain is built from TRBV7-9 and TRBJ2-3; 8 nucleotides match TRBD1. The germline V gene has CDR1 SEHNR and CDR2 FQNEAQ (reference sequence). There are 19 residues in the CDR3. Trimming at V came to 0 bases and at J to 3 bases, leaving 14 bases not matched to a gene.

Remarks on this clone: Mismatch with germline at one junction end may stem from a read error. This chain connects TRBV30 to TRBJ1-4; the D gene is possibly TRBD1 (5 bases). The CDR3 extends over 13 amino acids. Looked up from germline, CDR1 is GTSNPN and CDR2 is SVGIG (reference sequence). The CDR3 loop reads CAWSDGRQRLISF. The CDR3 nucleotides read TGTGCCTGGAGTGATGGAAGACAGCGACTTATTTCTTTT.